These 27 T cell receptor beta chains were all obtained from the same sample, sequenced in a study of blood T cell repertoires in COVID-19. The data were produced by immunoSEQ multiplex PCR, yet TCRdb's version contains in-frame clones alone and is incomplete. Among roughly 250,000 clones listed, about four fifths were seen once. The sequencing sample was made of peripheral blood. The receptors originated from a person between 65 and 79 years old with COVID-19, enrolled during active disease.

V is TRBV6-5 and J is TRBJ1-2; D possibly corresponds to TRBD1 (6 bases). Trimming took off 2 bases at V and 4 bases at J, with 8 bases between the two ends. The CDR3 consists of 13 residues. CDR1 MNHEY and CDR2 SVGAGI come from the germline V gene. CDR3 sequence reads: CASSYRGGYGYTF. CDR3 coding DNA: TGTGCCAGCAGTTACCGAGGGGGCTATGGCTACACCTTC.

V and J are TRBV1 and TRBJ1-5; the table's D call, TRBD1, has no DNA check behind it. TRBV1 counts as a pseudogene. The CDR3 spans 15 residues. CDR3 coding DNA: TGCACCAGCAGCCAAGTCCAGGGTAAATTTCAGCCCCAGCATTTT. This translates into CTSSQVQGKFQPQHF.

The chain combines TRBV29-1 with TRBJ2-6, with a tentative D call TRBD1 (6 bases). The CDR3 loop spans 15 amino acids. Deletions cut 6 bases from V and 1 base from J, with 13 bases between. Germline values: CDR1 SQVTM, CDR2 ANQGSEA. DNA of the CDR3: TGCAGCGTCGGGTCCAGGGGATCTGGGGCCAACGTCCTGACTTTC. Translated: CSVGSRGSGANVLTF.

The chain has TRBV6-4 and TRBJ2-1; 10 nucleotides agree with TRBD1. Germline V CDR1 and CDR2: MRHNA, SNTAGT. V was clipped by 6 bases and J by 5 bases; unmatched bases: 7. This CDR3 has 15 amino acids. For the CDR3, the DNA is TGTGCCAGCAGGCCTGGAGGGACAGGGGACAATGAGCAGTTCTTC. Encoded protein: CASRPGGTGDNEQFF.

V is TRBV5-1 and J is TRBJ2-3; 11 bases map to TRBD2. The V gene's germline CDR1 is SGHRS and CDR2 YFSETQ. The CDR3 runs 16 residues. J was trimmed by 5 bases and V by 0 bases; bases with no gene match: 5. The DNA of the CDR3 is TGCGCCAGCAGCTTGGGGGCTAGCGGGGGGAAAGATACGCAGTATTTT. It encodes CASSLGASGGKDTQYF.

This clone was detected only a few times. The chain has TRBV4-2 and TRBJ2-1; the D gene is possibly TRBD2 (6 bases). V lost 1 base to trimming and J lost 7 bases, with 14 bases between them. Germline V lookup: CDR1 LGHNA, CDR2 YNFKEQ. This CDR3 spans 15 amino acids. CDR3: CASSQVDLARNEQFF. The CDR3 DNA follows: TGTGCCAGCAGCCAAGTGGATCTAGCGAGGAATGAGCAGTTCTTC.

This chain links TRBV25-1 with TRBJ2-3; TRBD2 agrees at 15 bases. Germline-derived CDR1 and CDR2 are MGHDK and SYGVNS. After removal of 6 bases from V and 1 base from J, the junction contained 2 bases not matched to a gene. The CDR3 loop spans 16 amino acids. CDR3 nucleotides: TGTGCCAGCAGGAGGACTAGCGGGGGGGGCACAGATACGCAGTATTTT. Protein product: CASRRTSGGGTDTQYF.

The chain employs TRBV25-1 and TRBJ1-1; 8 positions match TRBD1. Trimming cost V 6 bases and J 11 bases; bases outside gene matches: 8. The length of the CDR3 is 12 residues. From germline, CDR1 is MGHDK and CDR2 SYGVNS. For the CDR3, the DNA is TGTGCCAGCAGCAAACAAACAGGGGGTGCTTTCTTT. Its protein product is CASSKQTGGAFF.

The V call is TRBV29-1, the J call TRBJ2-7; possible D gene TRBD1, 6 bases. The V end was cut by 4 bases, the J end by 6 bases, with 13 bases between. Germline V CDR1 and CDR2: SQVTM, ANQGSEA. This CDR3 region has 12 residues. The CDR3: CSVVQGVGEQYF. DNA for the CDR3: TGCAGCGTTGTACAGGGAGTGGGCGAGCAGTACTTC.

This chain joins TRBV7-2 and TRBJ2-7; 9 bases map to TRBD2. This CDR3 has 15 amino acids. With 2 bases clipped from V and 4 bases from J, the junction kept 6 bases outside the gene matches. Germline V gene data show CDR1 as SGHTA and CDR2 as FQGNSA. This CDR3 reads CASSLRASGIYEQYF. The CDR3 bases are TGTGCCAGCAGCTTAAGGGCTAGCGGGATTTACGAGCAGTACTTC.

This chain connects TRBV28 to TRBJ1-2, with a tentative D call TRBD1 (5 bases). Trimming stripped 6 bases from V and 3 bases from J, with 20 bases between. Germline V lookup: CDR1 MDHEN, CDR2 SYDVKM. The CDR3 is 16 residues long. CDR3 residues: CASSGPRGRSHYGYTF. CDR3 coding DNA: TGTGCCAGCAGCGGCCCGCGGGGCAGGTCGCACTATGGCTACACCTTC.

In nucleotides, the CDR3 is TGTGCCAGCTCACAAGACAACCTGAGCTACGAGCAGTACTTC. This encodes CASSQDNLSYEQYF. This chain uses TRBV18 with TRBJ2-7; no definite D call. V was cut by 4 bases and J by 3 bases, with 13 bases left in between. CDR3 length equals 14 residues. Germline V gives CDR1 KGHSH, CDR2 LQKENI.

The table lists this clone with a few counts. The chain has TRBV19 and TRBJ1-5; D gene ambiguous. Trimming stripped 3 bases from V and 9 bases from J, with 12 bases between. This CDR3 is 13 amino acids long. Germline V gives CDR1 LNHDA, CDR2 SQIVND (reference sequence). CDR3 sequence (DNA): TGTGCCAGTAGTATTATGCTGGAGAGGCCCCAGCATTTT. Amino acid sequence: CASSIMLERPQHF.

The genes are TRBV28 and TRBJ2-2; D perhaps matches TRBD2 (5 bases). V lost 3 bases and J lost 14, with 10 bases in between. The CDR3 length is 11 residues. Germline CDR1 reads MDHEN; CDR2 reads SYDVKM. CDR3 DNA sequence: TGTGCCAGCAGTTTCGGGATGAGCCTGTTTTTT. This codes for CASSFGMSLFF.

CDR3: CASRLGLDRGNQPQHF. CDR3 coding DNA: TGTGCCAGCAGGCTCGGCCTAGACAGAGGCAATCAGCCCCAGCATTTT. The chain recombines TRBV28 with TRBJ1-5; D may be TRBD1 (5 bases). Germline V gene sequence: CDR1 MDHEN, CDR2 SYDVKM. The CDR3 consists of 16 residues. V was shortened by 6 bases and J by 2 bases, with 17 bases between the two germline ends.

This sequence joins TRBV28 and TRBJ1-3; D is unresolved. The length of the CDR3 is 14 residues. From germline, CDR1 is MDHEN and CDR2 SYDVKM. Trimming cost V 6 bases and J 1 base, with 10 bases left between them. The CDR3 loop reads CASRRRESGNTIYF. CDR3 DNA sequence: TGTGCCAGCAGAAGACGGGAATCTGGAAACACCATATATTTT.

This chain links TRBV7-8 with TRBJ2-3; 14 bases agree with TRBD2. J gave up 4 bases and V 4 bases, and 1 base lay outside the gene matches. Germline V CDR1 and CDR2: SGHVS, FQNEAQ. CDR3 size: 15 residues. The CDR3 DNA sequence: TGTGCCAGCAGCTCGACTAGCGGGAGGGCAGATACGCAGTATTTT. Protein sequence: CASSSTSGRADTQYF.

V gene TRBV4-1 combines with J gene TRBJ1-4, with 8 nucleotides matching TRBD1. The J segment lost 4 bases and the V segment lost 3 bases, leaving 4 bases of the junction unmatched. CDR3 size: 15 residues. Germline CDR1 and CDR2: MGHRA and YSYEKL. The CDR3 loop is CASSHRQGSNEKLFF. CDR3 coding DNA: TGCGCCAGCAGCCACCGACAGGGGAGTAATGAAAAACTGTTTTTT.

The chain joins TRBV5-6 to TRBJ2-2; weak D call: TRBD1 (5 bases). Germline CDR1 is SGHDT and CDR2 is YYEEEE. Trimming pared 7 bases from V and 3 bases from J, leaving 16 bases between. The CDR3 sequence is 15 residues long. The CDR3 DNA sequence: TGTGCCAGCTGCCTGGCAGGGATTGACACCGGGGAGCTGTTTTTT. This sequence encodes CASCLAGIDTGELFF.

In nucleotides, the CDR3 is TGTGCCAGCAGCTTAATGGGGACTAGCGGGTTGGAGACCCAGTACTTC. Translating it yields CASSLMGTSGLETQYF. The chain combines TRBV7-2 with TRBJ2-5, with 12 nucleotides matching TRBD2. Trimming cost V 2 bases and J 5 bases; bases outside gene matches: 6. There are 16 residues in the CDR3. CDR1 SGHTA and CDR2 FQGNSA come from the germline V gene.

This sequence joins TRBV30 and TRBJ1-6, with a weak D call TRBD1 (5 bases). Trimming cost V 2 bases and J 4 bases, with 12 bases left between them. The CDR3 is 15 residues long. Germline assignment: CDR1 GTSNPN and CDR2 SVGIG (reference sequence). The CDR3 sequence: CAWSTRDPYNSPLHF. CDR3 nucleotides: TGTGCCTGGAGTACGCGGGACCCTTATAATTCACCCCTCCACTTT. Complete variable domain (other parts from reference TRBV30 and TRBJ1-6): SQTIHQWPATLVQPVGSPLSLECTVEGTSNPNLYWYRQAAGRGLQLLFYSVGIGQISSEVPQNLSASRPQDRQFILSSKKLLLSDSGFYLCAWSTRDPYNSPLHFGNGTRLTVT.

V gene TRBV28 combines with J gene TRBJ2-2; 10 nucleotides line up with TRBD2. The junction had 6 bases not matched to a gene; V was cut back by 5 bases and J by 3 bases. The CDR3 totals 16 residues. Germline CDR1 and CDR2: MDHEN and SYDVKM. In DNA form, the CDR3 reads TGTGCCAGCAGTCCGGTAGCGGGAGGTTACACCGGGGAGCTGTTTTTT. It specifies CASSPVAGGYTGELFF.

This CDR3 reads CASSLAAGQAYEQYF. The CDR3 DNA reads as TGTGCCAGCAGCTTGGCCGCGGGACAGGCCTACGAGCAGTACTTC. V and J are TRBV5-6 and TRBJ2-7, with TRBD1 matching 8 bases. The V and J ends lost 0 bases and 2 bases, in that order; junction bases with no gene match: 4. Germline-derived CDR1 and CDR2 are SGHDT and YYEEEE. This CDR3 has 15 amino acids. The full variable domain, with the rest looked up from reference TRBV5-6 and TRBJ2-7, is DAGVTQSPTHLIKTRGQQVTLRCSPKSGHDTVSWYQQALGQGPQFIFQYYEEEERQRGNFPDRFSGHQFPNYSSELNVNALLLGDSALYLCASSLAAGQAYEQYFGPGTRLTVT.

The V and J genes are TRBV5-1 and TRBJ2-2, with a possible D match to TRBD2 (5 bases). Looked up from germline, CDR1 is SGHRS and CDR2 is YFSETQ. The CDR3 length is 16 residues. V lost 1 base and J lost 1, with 11 bases in between. CDR3 loop: CASSLSRTRNTGELFF. The CDR3 bases are TGCGCCAGCAGCTTGAGCAGGACTCGGAACACCGGGGAGCTGTTTTTT.

This clone was picked up a small number of times. This chain links TRBV28 with TRBJ2-7; 13 positions match TRBD2. CDR3 length equals 16 residues. J lost 7 bases, V lost 6 bases, and 12 bases had no gene match. The V gene's germline CDR1 is MDHEN and CDR2 SYDVKM. The CDR3 loop is CASSWTRTSGSREQYF. For the CDR3, the DNA is TGTGCCAGCAGCTGGACTCGGACTAGCGGGAGTAGAGAGCAGTACTTC.

The V gene is TRBV19, the J gene TRBJ2-2, with TRBD1 identical over 8 bases. V lost 4 bases to trimming and J lost 1 base; unmatched junction nucleotides: 5. CDR3 length: 16 amino acids. CDR1 is LNHDA and CDR2 is SQIVND in the germline V gene (reference sequence). The CDR3 DNA reads TGTGCCAGTAGTAGAGCCGGGACAGGGAACACCGGGGAGCTGTTTTTT. Translating it yields CASSRAGTGNTGELFF.

V is TRBV4-1 and J is TRBJ2-1, with 16 bases that match TRBD2. Germline V CDR1 and CDR2: MGHRA, YSYEKL. J lost 1 base, V lost 4 bases, and 7 bases had no gene match. This CDR3 has 19 amino acids. CDR3 DNA sequence: TGCGCCAGCAGCCGAGAACCGGGACTAGCGGGGGGGTCCTACAATGAGCAGTTCTTC. Its protein is CASSREPGLAGGSYNEQFF.